The entry below gives a single TCR beta chain sequence along with its context. This entry belongs to a study of control samples from healthy donors and cancer patients. Germline CDR1 and CDR2: DFQATT and SNEGSKA (reference sequence). V was shortened by 2 bases and J by 8 bases, with 7 bases between the two germline ends. This CDR3 spans 11 amino acids. The protocol was immunoSEQ multiplex PCR, while the TCRdb copy is restricted to in-frame clones and leaves out a portion. The sample yields 150,000 or so clones, 85% to 95% seen once. V and J are TRBV20-1 and TRBJ1-3; D not certain. The sequenced material came from blood. The source is a man aged 35-49 years in good health. The CDR3 spells CSARRVDTIYF. The CDR3 bases are TGCAGTGCTAGAAGGGTGGACACCATATATTTT.